Listed here are 22 T cell receptor beta chains from one sample, sequenced in a study of blood T cell repertoires in COVID-19. The data were produced by immunoSEQ multiplex PCR, yet TCRdb's version contains in-frame clones alone and is incomplete. The data contain 200,000 to 300,000 clones, about 88% of them singletons. Sequenced: peripheral blood. These receptors all stem from a man in his 60s who had recovered from COVID-19.

This chain joins TRBV5-1 and TRBJ2-5; D is undetermined. CDR1 SGHRS and CDR2 YFSETQ come from the germline V gene. V dropped 4 bases and J dropped 0 bases, with 10 bases sitting between them. This CDR3 region has 14 residues. CDR3 loop: CASSTATYQETQYF. CDR3 nucleotide sequence: TGCGCCAGCAGCACTGCTACGTACCAAGAGACCCAGTACTTC.

In nucleotides, the CDR3 is TGTGCCAGCTCACCCCTCGGAGGGACTACGGCCAATGAGCAGTTCTTC. It translates to CASSPLGGTTANEQFF. The genes are TRBV18 and TRBJ2-1, with TRBD2 identical over 7 bases. The CDR3 has 16 amino acids. Germline CDR1 and CDR2: KGHSH and LQKENI. With V trimmed by 3 bases and J by 6 bases, 11 bases remained unmatched.

This sequence joins TRBV4-1 and TRBJ1-6, with D tentatively TRBD1 (5 bases). The CDR3 runs 14 residues. Trimming removed 1 base from V and 10 bases from J, with 11 bases in between. Per the germline V gene, CDR1 is MGHRA and CDR2 is YSYEKL. This CDR3 reads CASSQARVGSPLHF. The CDR3 coding sequence is TGCGCCAGCAGCCAAGCCAGGGTAGGATCACCCCTCCACTTT.

The chain links TRBV6-1 to TRBJ1-3; D not certain. CDR3 size: 16 residues. Germline values: CDR1 MNHNS, CDR2 SASEGT. Trimming shortened V by 2 bases and J by 4 bases, and 15 bases separated the two germline ends. The CDR3 reads CASSESDRVSGNTIYF. CDR3 nucleotide sequence: TGTGCCAGCAGTGAATCTGACCGGGTGAGCGGAAACACCATATATTTT.

The gene calls are TRBV9 and TRBJ2-3; 9 bases are a match to TRBD2. This CDR3 is 12 amino acids long. V shed 7 bases, J shed 4 bases, and the junction held 1 base outside the gene matches. CDR1 and CDR2 (germline): SGDLS, YYNGEE. CDR3 coding DNA: TGTGCCAGCCAGCGGGGGGCAGATACGCAGTATTTT. Encoded protein: CASQRGADTQYF. Drawing the rest from reference TRBV9 and TRBJ2-3, the complete variable domain is DSGVTQTPKHLITATGQRVTLRCSPRSGDLSVYWYQQSLDQGLQFLIQYYNGEERAKGNILERFSAQQFPDLHSELNLSSLELGDSALYFCASQRGADTQYFGPGTRLTVL.

This clone was found once. The chain carries TRBV7-7 and TRBJ2-3; 8 nucleotides align to TRBD2. Trimming removed 5 bases from V and 0 bases from J; junction bases left unmatched: 7. From germline, CDR1 is SSHAT and CDR2 FNYEAQ (reference sequence). CDR3 length: 16 residues. CDR3 amino acids: CASSPRTSHSTDTQYF. For the CDR3, the DNA is TGTGCCAGCAGCCCAAGGACTAGCCATAGCACAGATACGCAGTATTTT.

V gene TRBV9 combines with J gene TRBJ1-1, with D possibly TRBD1 on 5 matching bases. This CDR3 contains 14 residues. The germline V gene encodes CDR1 SGDLS and CDR2 YYNGEE. V gave up 4 bases and J gave up 12 bases, with 22 bases separating them. The CDR3 region is CASSLPGSGRGTFF. The DNA of the CDR3 is TGTGCCAGCAGCCTCCCCGGTTCGGGGAGGGGTACTTTCTTT.

The V gene is TRBV7-2, the J gene TRBJ2-5; D is undetermined. Trimming removed 2 bases from V and 4 bases from J, with 8 bases in between. This CDR3 comprises 13 residues. Germline V gene sequence: CDR1 SGHTA, CDR2 FQGNSA. CDR3 nucleotides: TGTGCCAGCAGCTTAATCCGGGTAGAGACCCAGTACTTC. Its translation: CASSLIRVETQYF.

This clone was seen just once. V usage is TRBV24-1 and J usage is TRBJ2-1; D unresolved. The ends were cut back, 4 bases at V and 2 bases at J, with 5 bases in the middle. The CDR3 runs 13 residues. The germline V gene encodes CDR1 KGHDR and CDR2 SFDVKD. CDR3 sequence (DNA): TGTGCCACCAGTGACTCGGCCTACAATGAGCAGTTCTTC. Encoded protein: CATSDSAYNEQFF.

This chain connects TRBV11-1 to TRBJ1-6; 9 nucleotides line up with TRBD1. CDR1 and CDR2 (germline): SGHAT, FQDESV (reference sequence). This CDR3 contains 15 residues. V was pared by 1 base and J by 6 bases, with 1 base of the junction left unmatched. CDR3 residues: CASSLETGGNSPLHF. CDR3 in DNA: TGTGCCAGCAGCTTAGAGACAGGGGGTAATTCACCCCTCCACTTT.

J is TRBJ1-5 and V is TRBV6-5; TRBD1 might be the D (5 bases). Looked up from germline, CDR1 is MNHEY and CDR2 is SVGAGI. This CDR3 is 13 amino acids long. With 8 bases removed from V and 1 base from J, the gap between germline ends came to 9 bases. In nucleotides, the CDR3 is TGTGCCAGCGGGACTTCGAGCAATCAGCCCCAGCATTTT. It translates to CASGTSSNQPQHF.

The chain couples TRBV12-5 to TRBJ2-2; 8 nucleotides match TRBD1. The V gene's germline CDR1 is LGHNT and CDR2 FRNRAP. J was trimmed by 3 bases and V by 8 bases; bases with no gene match: 5. The CDR3 runs 14 residues. The CDR3 here is CASQGARDTGELFF. The CDR3 DNA sequence: TGTGCTAGTCAGGGGGCGCGGGACACCGGGGAGCTGTTTTTT.

This chain joins TRBV20-1 and TRBJ2-5; D might be TRBD1 (6 bases). Trimming left V 3 bases short and J 5 bases short, with 13 bases between. The CDR3 consists of 13 residues. The germline V gene has CDR1 DFQATT and CDR2 SNEGSKA (reference sequence). The CDR3 protein is CSASMGAGETQYF. CDR3 nucleotides: TGCAGTGCTAGTATGGGGGCCGGGGAGACCCAGTACTTC.

The chain has TRBV30 and TRBJ2-5; TRBD1 might be the D (6 bases). This CDR3 spans 14 amino acids. V lost 3 bases and J 2 bases, leaving 13 bases between the germline ends. In germline, CDR1 is GTSNPN, CDR2 SVGIG (reference sequence). The CDR3: CAWRTPGQQETQYF. The CDR3 bases are TGTGCCTGGAGGACCCCGGGACAACAAGAGACCCAGTACTTC.

This chain links TRBV7-9 with TRBJ2-1, with TRBD1 matching over 10 bases. Per germline, CDR1 SEHNR and CDR2 FQNEAQ (reference sequence). With 5 bases clipped from V and 2 bases from J, the junction kept 3 bases outside the gene matches. This CDR3 has 15 amino acids. CDR3 sequence reads: CASSMGQGTYNEQFF. CDR3 sequence (DNA): TGTGCCAGCAGCATGGGACAGGGGACCTACAATGAGCAGTTCTTC.

This sequence joins TRBV9 and TRBJ1-2, with 8 bases fitting TRBD1. With V trimmed by 3 bases and J by 5 bases, 3 bases remained unmatched. The germline V gene has CDR1 SGDLS and CDR2 YYNGEE. The CDR3 runs to 13 residues. CDR3 sequence reads: CASSDRGGYGYTF. CDR3 coding DNA: TGTGCCAGCAGCGACAGGGGGGGGTATGGCTACACCTTC.

On this clone: Additional DNA sequences in this sample encode the identical CDR3. V usage is TRBV5-1 and J usage is TRBJ1-6; perhaps TRBD1 as D (5 bases). V lost 0 bases, J lost 10 bases, and 11 bases lay in between. CDR3 size: 14 residues. Germline V CDR1 and CDR2: SGHRS, YFSETQ. The DNA for the CDR3 is TGCGCCAGCAGCTTGGGCCAGGGAAACTCACCCCTCCACTTT. Translated: CASSLGQGNSPLHF.

V and J are TRBV7-3 and TRBJ2-1, with 8 bases identical to TRBD1. The V gene's germline CDR1 is SGHTA and CDR2 FQGTGA. This CDR3 region has 15 residues. The V segment lost 5 bases and the J segment 2 bases; nucleotides outside the gene matches: 5. CDR3 in DNA: TGTGCCAGCAGCCAAACAGGGGGACCCTACAATGAGCAGTTCTTC. Protein sequence: CASSQTGGPYNEQFF.

The chain has TRBV24-1 and TRBJ1-1, with no clear D. The CDR3 totals 11 residues. Trimming stripped 9 bases from V and 5 bases from J, with 9 bases between. The V gene's germline CDR1 is KGHDR and CDR2 SFDVKD. The CDR3 spells CATAALTEAFF. CDR3 bases: TGTGCCACCGCAGCGCTTACTGAAGCTTTCTTT.

A remark on this clone: A junction boundary mismatches the germline segment, possibly from a read error. The chain is built from TRBV19 and TRBJ1-6; TRBD1 aligns across 8 bases. This CDR3 has 15 amino acids. Germline V gives CDR1 LNHDA, CDR2 SQIVND (reference sequence). The CDR3 loop reads CASSIEHRGNSPFHF. The CDR3 DNA reads as TGTGCCAGTAGTATAGAGCACAGGGGGAATTCACCCTTCCACTTT.

The chain links TRBV7-9 to TRBJ2-1, with TRBD2 as a possible D gene (5 bases). Trimming took 2 bases from V and 9 from J, leaving 20 bases between them. Germline CDR1 SEHNR, CDR2 FQNEAQ (reference sequence). This CDR3 region has 16 residues. CDR3 sequence (DNA): TGTGCCAGCAGCTTATTGTTCCTAGCAACGACCCGTGAGCAGTTCTTC. Its protein is CASSLLFLATTREQFF.

CDR3 coding DNA: TGTGCCAGCAGCCACGACAGGTCCCGGCCGGGTGGCTACACCTTC. Its protein product is CASSHDRSRPGGYTF. The V gene is TRBV7-6, the J gene TRBJ1-2; the D gene is possibly TRBD1 (6 bases). Deletions cut 5 bases from V and 7 bases from J, with 20 bases between. Per the germline V gene, CDR1 is SGHVS and CDR2 is FNYEAQ. The CDR3 is 15 amino acids. The full variable domain, completed using reference TRBV7-6 and TRBJ1-2, is GAGVSQSPRYKVTKRGQDVALRCDPISGHVSLYWYRQALGQGPEFLTYFNYEAQQDKSGLPNDRFSAERPEGSISTLTIQRTEQRDSAMYRCASSHDRSRPGGYTFGSGTRLTVV.